This T cell receptor (beta chain) was captured by sequencing in a study of early T cells in non-severe SARS-CoV-2 infection (dated by TCRdb to the early 2020s). For the study in its entirety: Because TCR sequencing was done on bulk RNA from unsorted whole blood, the alpha and beta chains could not be paired. What the study reported, not specific to this receptor: Matching against VDJdb was skewed toward anti-spike CD8 responses, likely underestimated virus-specific expansions, and missed private and CD4 specificities.

This clonotype was seen ten or more times. The antigen this receptor binds is unknown. No base quality information exists; no much larger clone differs at one position. Set within a cohort of healthcare workers in London, UK, this nested case-control study involved weekly PCR testing of nasopharyngeal swabs along with blood sampling. Healthcare workers were recruited between 23 and 31 March 2020, during the week of the UK lockdown, and were followed weekly for up to about 16 weeks. The CDR3 runs 15 amino acids, cysteine and phenylalanine included. The retained sequence is limited to the CDR3, 45 bases, with the frame set at the first base. CDR1 and CDR2 were assigned from the germline V gene (reference sequence) as DFQATT and SNEGSKA. V and J are trimmed by 0 bases and 3 bases, and the gene matches miss 2 bases of the junction. Libraries were constructed by 5' RACE. Sequencing took place on a NextSeq 500. The TCR library protocol attached unique molecular identifiers to individual cDNA molecules to correct for sequencing error and PCR bias. Both TCR alpha and beta chains were sequenced, and tight co-correlation was observed between alpha and beta sequence abundances in each sample. The authors' pipeline ran thus. Decombinator V4 was used to annotate the V gene, J gene and CDR3 of the TCR sequences. Expanded TCRs were defined as changing significantly between any two time points under a Poisson model with p below 0.0001. TCR abundances were normalised to the total number of TCRs sequenced per sample and were expressed as counts per million. TRAV1-2 paired with TRAJ12, TRAJ20 or TRAJ33 defined MAIT TCRs, while TRAV10 paired with TRAJ18 defined iNKT TCRs. VDJdb, accessed 1 November 2021, was searched for CMV, EBV and SARS-CoV-2 annotated TCRs, excluding TCRs annotated for multiple antigens. TCRdb reran the public reads through fastp at Q25 and MiXCR, keeping productive beta chains. Under each unique CDR3 protein, matching rows form one entry showing the most common genes and DNA. The V and J calls reflect TCRdb's pipeline rather than the authors' work. This sample holds about 89,000 distinct CDR3 sequences; around 16% were observed only once. Around 5% of the sample comes from the top ten.

The sequence was collected from an adult who was a healthcare worker with PCR-confirmed SARS-CoV-2 infection or an uninfected control (not recorded which). This chain joins TRBV20-1 to TRBJ2-2; TRBD2 agrees with 9 junctional bases. The sequencing here drew on whole blood, taken at baseline. The CDR3 protein is CSARDGGRDTGELFF. The nucleotide sequence reads TGCAGTGCTAGAGATGGCGGGAGGGACACCGGGGAGCTGTTTTTT.